This T cell receptor (beta chain) was recovered during a study of T-cell reconstitution after alpha-beta-depleted transplantation in children. The CDR3 sequence is 17 residues long. With 2 bases clipped from V and 0 bases from J, the junction kept 6 bases outside the gene matches. Germline V gene data show CDR1 as SGHRS and CDR2 as YFSETQ. For TCRbeta, the library was prepared with unique molecular identifiers. One entry per CDR3 protein, called by TCRdb with MiXCR from the PCR reads. In the table there are about 540,000 distinct CDR3 sequences, 27% of which are singletons. The chain uses TRBV5-1 and TRBJ1-5; 9 bases line up with TRBD1. Source: PBMCs, taken before TCRalphabeta/CD19-depleted stem cell transplant. The TCR comes from a boy under two years old with Wiskott-Aldrich syndrome, due to receive a stem cell transplant. The CDR3 sequence: CASSFRGQGPSNQPQHF. The CDR3 DNA sequence: TGCGCCAGCAGCTTCCGGGGACAGGGACCTAGCAATCAGCCCCAGCATTTT.